The rows below give T cell receptor beta chains drawn from one sample of a study of T cell repertoires in ileal Crohn's disease. Repertoires were generated with immunoSEQ multiplex PCR, while TCRdb's copy carries only in-frame clones and drops some. The data hold 7,400 or so clones, with approximately 85% observed a single time. The sample comprised ileal tissue. Every receptor here comes from an adult with Crohn's disease. CDR3s include the opening cysteine and the closing phenylalanine or tryptophan. The D gene is left open where the match is weak. Clone size is given for some rows only: seen once, a few or many times, or a class if the clone is expanded.

j_gene: TRBJ2-5; abundance: -; d_gene: -; v_gene: TRBV19; CDR3aa: CASKMGVMQETQYF; CDR3nt: TGTGCCAGTAAAATGGGGGTTATGCAAGAGACCCAGTACTTC
j_gene: TRBJ1-2; abundance: -; d_gene: TRBD1; v_gene: TRBV5-1; CDR3aa: CASSLEAGGNYGYTF; CDR3nt: TGCGCCAGCAGCTTGGAAGCAGGGGGCAACTATGGCTACACCTTC
j_gene: TRBJ1-5; abundance: -; d_gene: -; v_gene: TRBV4-3; CDR3aa: CASSPLLGQPQHF; CDR3nt: TGCGCCAGCAGCCCCCTTCTAGGTCAGCCCCAGCATTTT
j_gene: TRBJ1-4; abundance: -; d_gene: TRBD1; v_gene: TRBV15; CDR3aa: CATSRDVGQGAEKLFF; CDR3nt: TGTGCCACCAGCAGAGATGTAGGACAGGGGGCTGAAAAACTGTTTTTT
j_gene: TRBJ2-7; abundance: -; d_gene: -; v_gene: TRBV2; CDR3aa: CASRDSYEQYF; CDR3nt: TGTGCCAGCAGGGACAGCTACGAGCAGTACTTC
j_gene: TRBJ2-1; abundance: -; d_gene: TRBD2; v_gene: TRBV6-1; CDR3aa: CASSEVAGGYNEQFF; CDR3nt: TGTGCCAGCAGTGAAGTAGCGGGGGGGTACAATGAGCAGTTCTTC
j_gene: TRBJ1-1; abundance: -; d_gene: TRBD1; v_gene: TRBV6-1; CDR3aa: CASSLDRGRTEAFF; CDR3nt: TGTGCCAGCAGCCTGGACAGGGGGCGAACTGAAGCTTTCTTT
j_gene: TRBJ1-4; abundance: few; d_gene: -; v_gene: TRBV7-9; CDR3aa: CASRQEGVGGSSEKLFF; CDR3nt: TGTGCCAGCAGGCAAGAGGGGGTCGGGGGTTCAAGTGAAAAACTGTTTTTT
j_gene: TRBJ1-4; abundance: -; d_gene: TRBD1; v_gene: TRBV5-1; CDR3aa: CASSSQTGEKLFF; CDR3nt: TGCGCCAGCAGCTCCCAGACAGGGGAAAAACTGTTTTTT
j_gene: TRBJ2-3; abundance: -; d_gene: -; v_gene: TRBV10-3; CDR3aa: CAISKRGDPTDTQYF; CDR3nt: TGTGCCATCAGTAAGAGAGGGGACCCCACAGATACGCAGTATTTT
j_gene: TRBJ2-7; abundance: -; d_gene: -; v_gene: TRBV7-2; CDR3aa: CASSLGRGIYEQYF; CDR3nt: TGTGCCAGCAGCTTGGGCCGCGGCATTTACGAGCAGTACTTC
j_gene: TRBJ2-7; abundance: -; d_gene: -; v_gene: TRBV21-1; CDR3aa: CASSKCPAALGYEQYF; CDR3nt: TGTGCCAGCAGCAAGTGTCCGGCCGCTCTAGGCTACGAGCAGTACTTC
j_gene: TRBJ1-3; abundance: -; d_gene: -; v_gene: TRBV6-1; CDR3aa: CASSERRGGGNTIYF; CDR3nt: TGTGCCAGCAGTGAAAGGAGAGGGGGTGGAAACACCATATATTTT
j_gene: TRBJ2-6; abundance: few; d_gene: -; v_gene: TRBV15; CDR3aa: CATSRERGSGANVLTF; CDR3nt: TGTGCCACCAGCAGAGAAAGGGGGTCTGGGGCCAACGTCCTGACTTTC
j_gene: TRBJ2-5; abundance: -; d_gene: TRBD2; v_gene: TRBV18; CDR3aa: CASSPSGGNQETQYF; CDR3nt: TGTGCCAGCTCCCCTAGCGGGGGGAACCAAGAGACCCAGTACTTC
j_gene: TRBJ1-2; abundance: once; d_gene: TRBD1; v_gene: TRBV5-1; CDR3aa: CASGPLKGQDYGYTF; CDR3nt: TGCGCCAGCGGTCCCCTAAAGGGACAGGACTATGGCTACACCTTC
j_gene: TRBJ1-6; abundance: few; d_gene: TRBD1; v_gene: TRBV28; CDR3aa: CASSLPGQGVSPLHF; CDR3nt: TGTGCCAGCAGCCTTCCGGGACAGGGGGTCTCACCCCTCCACTTT
j_gene: TRBJ2-1; abundance: -; d_gene: -; v_gene: TRBV6-6; CDR3aa: CASSQGLLRPDEQFF; CDR3nt: TGTGCCAGCAGTCAGGGACTTCTCCGCCCCGATGAGCAGTTCTTC
j_gene: TRBJ2-1; abundance: -; d_gene: -; v_gene: TRBV30; CDR3aa: CAWSRAPVDEQFF; CDR3nt: TGTGCCTGGAGTCGGGCCCCCGTGGATGAGCAGTTCTTC
j_gene: TRBJ1-5; abundance: -; d_gene: TRBD1; v_gene: TRBV28; CDR3aa: CASLGWQGAVQPQHF; CDR3nt: TGTGCCAGCTTGGGGTGGCAGGGGGCTGTTCAGCCCCAGCATTTT
j_gene: TRBJ1-1; abundance: -; d_gene: -; v_gene: TRBV28; CDR3aa: CASSLLVGDYSEAFF; CDR3nt: TGTGCCAGCAGTTTATTAGTAGGGGATTATTCTGAAGCTTTCTTT
j_gene: TRBJ1-2; abundance: -; d_gene: -; v_gene: TRBV28; CDR3aa: CASSLGQGYNYGYTF; CDR3nt: TGTGCCAGCAGTTTGGGGCAGGGATACAACTATGGCTACACCTTC
j_gene: TRBJ1-2; abundance: -; d_gene: -; v_gene: TRBV7-9; CDR3aa: CASSQHRDSSDNYGYTF; CDR3nt: TGTGCCAGCAGCCAGCATAGAGACAGCTCCGATAACTATGGCTACACCTTC
j_gene: TRBJ2-2; abundance: once; d_gene: -; v_gene: TRBV5-1; CDR3aa: CASSLGMAPNTGELFF; CDR3nt: TGCGCCAGCAGCTTGGGTATGGCCCCGAACACCGGGGAGCTGTTTTTT
j_gene: TRBJ2-5; abundance: few; d_gene: TRBD1; v_gene: TRBV4-1; CDR3aa: CASSQEPGGWETQYF; CDR3nt: TGCGCCAGCAGCCAAGAGCCAGGGGGCTGGGAGACCCAGTACTTC
j_gene: TRBJ1-2; abundance: -; d_gene: -; v_gene: TRBV14; CDR3aa: CASSQDESPRLTVF; CDR3nt: TGTGCCAGCAGCCAGGACGAATCCCCGAGGTTAACAGTCTTC
j_gene: TRBJ1-2; abundance: -; d_gene: -; v_gene: TRBV11-2; CDR3aa: CASSLEGASFGYTF; CDR3nt: TGTGCCAGCAGCTTAGAAGGGGCTTCCTTTGGCTACACCTTC
j_gene: TRBJ1-5; abundance: -; d_gene: -; v_gene: TRBV7-9; CDR3aa: CASSWGFGVREGQPQHF; CDR3nt: TGTGCCAGCAGCTGGGGGTTCGGGGTCAGGGAAGGGCAGCCCCAGCATTTT
j_gene: TRBJ2-2; abundance: -; d_gene: -; v_gene: TRBV6-5; CDR3aa: CASSYASGTWAGELFF; CDR3nt: TGTGCCAGCAGTTACGCTTCCGGGACCTGGGCCGGGGAGCTGTTTTTT
j_gene: TRBJ2-3; abundance: -; d_gene: TRBD2; v_gene: TRBV2; CDR3aa: CASSDGGGVTDTQYF; CDR3nt: TGTGCCAGCAGTGATGGCGGGGGGGTGACAGATACGCAGTATTTT
j_gene: TRBJ1-2; abundance: -; d_gene: TRBD1; v_gene: TRBV5-6; CDR3aa: CASSQDRDRGYTF; CDR3nt: TGTGCCAGCAGCCAAGACAGGGATCGTGGCTACACCTTC
j_gene: TRBJ2-3; abundance: -; d_gene: -; v_gene: TRBV28; CDR3aa: CASSSSGAGGTDTQYF; CDR3nt: TGTGCCAGCAGTTCATCGGGGGCGGGTGGCACAGATACGCAGTATTTT
j_gene: TRBJ1-4; abundance: -; d_gene: TRBD1; v_gene: TRBV19; CDR3aa: CASTDRGANEKLFF; CDR3nt: TGTGCCAGTACCGACAGGGGGGCTAATGAAAAACTGTTTTTT
j_gene: TRBJ2-4; abundance: -; d_gene: TRBD1; v_gene: TRBV19; CDR3aa: CASSIVLQGPKNIQYF; CDR3nt: TGTGCCAGTAGTATCGTTTTACAGGGGCCTAAAAACATTCAGTACTTC
j_gene: TRBJ1-5; abundance: -; d_gene: TRBD1; v_gene: TRBV28; CDR3aa: CASSFTGGWSQPQHF; CDR3nt: TGTGCCAGCAGTTTCACAGGGGGCTGGAGTCAGCCCCAGCATTTT
j_gene: TRBJ2-1; abundance: once; d_gene: -; v_gene: TRBV6-1; CDR3aa: CASSSNRVDEQFF; CDR3nt: TGTGCCAGCAGTTCAAACAGGGTGGATGAGCAGTTCTTC
j_gene: TRBJ1-2; abundance: -; d_gene: -; v_gene: TRBV7-2; CDR3aa: CASSLGQGQPYGYTF; CDR3nt: TGTGCCAGCAGCTTAGGTCAGGGTCAGCCCTATGGCTACACCTTC
j_gene: TRBJ1-5; abundance: -; d_gene: -; v_gene: TRBV6-1; CDR3aa: CASSVTAFQPQHF; CDR3nt: TGTGCCAGCAGTGTTACAGCATTTCAGCCCCAGCATTTT
j_gene: TRBJ2-7; abundance: -; d_gene: -; v_gene: TRBV28; CDR3aa: CASSSPETRSSYEQYF; CDR3nt: TGTGCCAGCAGTTCCCCTGAGACCAGAAGCTCCTACGAGCAGTACTTC
j_gene: TRBJ2-5; abundance: once; d_gene: TRBD1; v_gene: TRBV7-2; CDR3aa: CASSPQGTVETQYF; CDR3nt: TGTGCCAGCAGCCCACAGGGGACAGTGGAGACCCAGTACTTC